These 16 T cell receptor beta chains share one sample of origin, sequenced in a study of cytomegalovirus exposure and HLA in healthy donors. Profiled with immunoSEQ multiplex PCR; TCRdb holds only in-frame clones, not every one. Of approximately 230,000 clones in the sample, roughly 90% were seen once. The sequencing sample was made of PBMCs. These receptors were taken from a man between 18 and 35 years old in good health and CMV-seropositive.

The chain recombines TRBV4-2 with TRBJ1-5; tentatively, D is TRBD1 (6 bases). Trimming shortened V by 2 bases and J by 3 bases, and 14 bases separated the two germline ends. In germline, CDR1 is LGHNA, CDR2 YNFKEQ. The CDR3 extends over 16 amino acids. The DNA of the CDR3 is TGTGCCAGCAGCCAAACCCCGGGACATCTCAATCAGCCCCAGCATTTT. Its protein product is CASSQTPGHLNQPQHF.

Written as DNA, the CDR3 is TGTGCCAGCAGAGGGAGGGGTGAGCAGTACTTC. Amino acid sequence: CASRGRGEQYF. This chain joins TRBV6-1 and TRBJ2-7, with TRBD2 matching 7 bases. The junction had 3 bases not matched to a gene; V was cut back by 6 bases and J by 7 bases. The CDR3 extends over 11 amino acids. Germline-derived CDR1 and CDR2 are MNHNS and SASEGT.

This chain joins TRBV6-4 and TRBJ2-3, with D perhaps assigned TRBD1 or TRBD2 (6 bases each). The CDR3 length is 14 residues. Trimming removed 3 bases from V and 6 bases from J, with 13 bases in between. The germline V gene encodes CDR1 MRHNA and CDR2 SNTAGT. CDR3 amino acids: CASSDRGETDTQYF. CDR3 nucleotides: TGTGCCAGCAGTGATAGGGGGGAAACGGATACGCAGTATTTT.

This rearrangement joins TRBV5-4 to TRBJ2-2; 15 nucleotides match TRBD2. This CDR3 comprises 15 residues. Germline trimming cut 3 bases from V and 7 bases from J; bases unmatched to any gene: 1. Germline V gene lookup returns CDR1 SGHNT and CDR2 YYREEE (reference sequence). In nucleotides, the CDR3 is TGTGCCAGCAGCTGGGGACTAGCGGGAGGCGGGGAGCTGTTTTTT. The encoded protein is CASSWGLAGGGELFF.

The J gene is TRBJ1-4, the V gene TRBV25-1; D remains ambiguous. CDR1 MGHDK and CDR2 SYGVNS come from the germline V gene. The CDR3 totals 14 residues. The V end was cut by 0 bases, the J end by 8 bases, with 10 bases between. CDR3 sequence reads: CASSEYGRAEKLFF. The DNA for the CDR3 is TGTGCCAGCAGTGAATATGGGAGGGCGGAAAAACTGTTTTTT.

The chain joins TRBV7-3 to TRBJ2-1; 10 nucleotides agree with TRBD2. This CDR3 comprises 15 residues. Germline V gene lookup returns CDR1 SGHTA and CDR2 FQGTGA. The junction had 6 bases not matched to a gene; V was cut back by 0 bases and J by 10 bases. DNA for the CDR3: TGTGCCAGCAGCTTAACGGCTAGCGGGAGAGGGGAGCAGTTCTTC. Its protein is CASSLTASGRGEQFF.

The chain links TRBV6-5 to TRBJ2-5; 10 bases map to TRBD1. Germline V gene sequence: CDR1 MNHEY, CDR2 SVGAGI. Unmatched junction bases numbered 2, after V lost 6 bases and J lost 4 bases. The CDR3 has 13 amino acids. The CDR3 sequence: CASRTGGAETQYF. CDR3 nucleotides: TGTGCCAGCAGGACAGGGGGCGCAGAGACCCAGTACTTC.

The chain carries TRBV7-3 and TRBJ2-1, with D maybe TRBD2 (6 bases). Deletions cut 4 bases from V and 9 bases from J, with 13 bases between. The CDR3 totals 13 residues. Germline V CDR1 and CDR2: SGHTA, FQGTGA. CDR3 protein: CASSSGLEGEQFF. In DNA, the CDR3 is TGTGCCAGCAGCTCGGGGCTGGAGGGTGAGCAGTTCTTC.

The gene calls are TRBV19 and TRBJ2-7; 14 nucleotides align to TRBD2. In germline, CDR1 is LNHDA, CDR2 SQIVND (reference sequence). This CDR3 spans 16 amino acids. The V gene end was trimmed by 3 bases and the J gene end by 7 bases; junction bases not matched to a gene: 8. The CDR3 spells CASSIYAGLAGGEQYF. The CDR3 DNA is TGTGCCAGTAGTATCTATGCAGGACTAGCGGGAGGAGAGCAGTACTTC.

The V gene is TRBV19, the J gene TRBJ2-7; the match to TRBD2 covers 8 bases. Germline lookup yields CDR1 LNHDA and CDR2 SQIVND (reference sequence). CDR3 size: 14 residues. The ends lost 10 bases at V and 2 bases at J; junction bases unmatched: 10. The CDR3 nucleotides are TGTGCCACCCAGGAGGCAGCGGGGGCCTACGAGCAGTACTTC. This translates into CATQEAAGAYEQYF.

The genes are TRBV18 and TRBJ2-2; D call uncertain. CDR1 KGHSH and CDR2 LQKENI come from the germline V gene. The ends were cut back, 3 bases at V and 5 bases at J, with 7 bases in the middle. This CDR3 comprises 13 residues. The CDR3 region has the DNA TGTGCCAGCTCACCGACCTCTACCGGGGAGCTGTTTTTT. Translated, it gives CASSPTSTGELFF.

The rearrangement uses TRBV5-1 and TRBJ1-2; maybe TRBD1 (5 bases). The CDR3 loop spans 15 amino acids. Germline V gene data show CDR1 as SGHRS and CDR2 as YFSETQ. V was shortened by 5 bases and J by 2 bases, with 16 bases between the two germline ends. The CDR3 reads CASRLDSMRNYGYTF. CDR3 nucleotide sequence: TGCGCCAGCAGGCTCGACAGCATGAGGAACTATGGCTACACCTTC.

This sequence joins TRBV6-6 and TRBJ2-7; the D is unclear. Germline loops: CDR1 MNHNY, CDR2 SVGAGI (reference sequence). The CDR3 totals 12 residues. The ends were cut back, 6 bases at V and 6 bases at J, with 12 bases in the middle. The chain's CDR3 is CASSMDLSEQYF. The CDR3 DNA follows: TGTGCCAGCAGCATGGACCTGTCCGAGCAGTACTTC.

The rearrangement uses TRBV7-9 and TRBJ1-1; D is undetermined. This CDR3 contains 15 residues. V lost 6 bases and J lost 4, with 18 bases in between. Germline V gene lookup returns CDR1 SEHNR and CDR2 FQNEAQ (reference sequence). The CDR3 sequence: CASRIQSGDSTEAFF. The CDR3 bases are TGTGCCAGCAGGATTCAAAGCGGGGATAGCACTGAAGCTTTCTTT.

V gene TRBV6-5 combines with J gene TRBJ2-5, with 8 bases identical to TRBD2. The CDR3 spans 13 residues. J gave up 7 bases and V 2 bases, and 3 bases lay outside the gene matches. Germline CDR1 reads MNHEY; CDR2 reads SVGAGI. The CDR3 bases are TGTGCCAGCAGTTACGGGGCGGGAGGGACCCAGTACTTC. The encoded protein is CASSYGAGGTQYF.

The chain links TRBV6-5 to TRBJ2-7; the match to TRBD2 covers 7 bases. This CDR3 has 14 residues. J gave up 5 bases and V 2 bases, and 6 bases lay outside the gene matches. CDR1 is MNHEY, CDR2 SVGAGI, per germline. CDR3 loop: CASSYGREFNEQYF. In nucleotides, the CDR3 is TGTGCCAGCAGTTACGGGCGGGAGTTCAACGAGCAGTACTTC.